These T cell receptor beta chains were read from a single sample in a study of PD-L1 blockade in urothelial cancer. Generated by immunoSEQ multiplex PCR, the TCRdb table keeps only in-frame clones and is missing some. There are approximately 91,000 clones in the sample; approximately 87% occur only once, and around 7.7% lies in the top ten. Specimen: PBMCs, collected around atezolizumab (anti-PD-L1) treatment. These receptors originate from a man between 65 and 80 years old with urothelial cancer. Both conserved end residues are part of each CDR3. D genes are given only for firm matches. Size values are once, few and many counts, or a class for expanded clones, and some rows have none.

>.|TRBJ1-1|TRBD1|TRBV29-1
CSVEPGQGWTEAFF
TGCAGCGTTGAACCGGGACAGGGGTGGACTGAAGCTTTCTTT
>.|TRBJ2-3|.|TRBV12-5
CASGLGQPSDTQYF
TGTGCTAGTGGTTTGGGACAGCCATCGGATACGCAGTATTTT
>.|TRBJ1-2|.|TRBV6-5
CASSYDNRGGYTF
TGTGCCAGCAGTTACGATAACCGGGGGGGCTACACCTTC
>.|TRBJ1-3|.|TRBV10-1
CASSEPSRDGSSGNTIYF
TGCGCCAGCAGTGAGCCGAGCCGAGACGGGAGCTCTGGAAACACCATATATTTT
>.|TRBJ2-1|.|TRBV19
CASSIRASMHEQFF
TGTGCCAGTAGTATACGGGCTAGCATGCATGAGCAGTTCTTC
>.|TRBJ2-5|TRBD2|TRBV27
CASSLRTSGSTGPGTQYF
TGTGCCAGCAGTTTACGGACTAGCGGGAGTACCGGTCCGGGGACCCAGTACTTC
>.|TRBJ1-5|.|TRBV7-9
CASSQAGAGNQPQHF
TGTGCCAGCAGCCAGGCGGGCGCGGGCAATCAGCCCCAGCATTTT
>.|TRBJ1-2|TRBD1|TRBV19
CASSGQGSPNYGYTF
TGTGCCAGTAGTGGACAGGGATCCCCTAACTATGGCTACACCTTC
>.|TRBJ2-5|.|TRBV5-1
CASSLDSQETQYF
TGCGCCAGCAGCTTGGATAGCCAAGAGACCCAGTACTTC
>once|TRBJ1-2|.|TRBV18
CASSTRTAYGYTF
TGTGCCAGCTCGACGCGGACAGCCTATGGCTACACCTTC
>.|TRBJ1-1|.|TRBV29-1
CSVGGMNTEAFF
TGCAGCGTTGGGGGCATGAACACTGAAGCTTTCTTT
>.|TRBJ2-5|.|TRBV5-1
CASAVIGEETQYF
TGCGCCAGCGCTGTTATCGGGGAAGAGACCCAGTACTTC
>.|TRBJ2-1|.|TRBV7-2
CASSLGPGGYNEQFF
TGTGCCAGCAGCTTAGGGCCCGGAGGGTACAATGAGCAGTTCTTC
>once|TRBJ1-2|TRBD1|TRBV6-5
CASSGDRGVYGYTF
TGTGCCAGCAGTGGGGACAGGGGTGTCTATGGCTACACCTTC
>.|TRBJ1-5|.|TRBV19
CASSPIGGGWSNQPQHF
TGTGCCAGTAGTCCCATAGGCGGGGGATGGAGCAATCAGCCCCAGCATTTT
>.|TRBJ2-3|.|TRBV28
CASSPSGTAVDTQYF
TGTGCCAGCTCCCCGAGCGGTACTGCAGTCGATACGCAGTATTTT
>.|TRBJ1-2|TRBD1|TRBV10-3
CAISDPGQGNYGYTF
TGTGCCATCAGTGACCCGGGACAGGGTAACTATGGCTACACCTTC